This TCR beta chain originates from a study of CD8 T cells in ankylosing spondylitis. Notes on the study in general: About 8 highly homologous variants made up a TCR beta motif, and this motif appeared characteristic of ankylosing spondylitis blood. Clones linked to the disease showed a CD8+ phenotype. They occurred at relatively low frequencies in peripheral blood. Several of the motif variants were reported before in synovial fluid and blood from reactive arthritis. Reportedly, matched ankylosing spondylitis synovial fluid was significantly enriched for disease-linked clones.

With molecular barcodes, quantitative 5'-RACE was used to make the TCR beta libraries. From the 5' RACE reads, TCRdb called clonotypes with MiXCR, one entry per CDR3 protein. The table lists 750,000 to 850,000 distinct CDR3 sequences, 10% to 15% of them singletons. In the case of this clonotype: As yet, its antigen is unknown.

The CDR3 is 13 residues long. Germline V lookup: CDR1 DFQATT, CDR2 SNEGSKA (reference sequence). Trimming stripped 3 bases from V and 3 bases from J, with 9 bases between. The genes are TRBV20-1 and TRBJ2-1; no clear D gene. This receptor was obtained from a male donor with ankylosing spondylitis. Sequencing was performed on blood, either unsorted or a sorted T cell fraction (not recorded which). The CDR3 DNA sequence: TGCAGTGCTAGTGCTGGCGGCTACAATGAGCAGTTCTTC. Its translation is CSASAGGYNEQFF.